These 15 T cell receptor beta chains share one sample of origin, sequenced in a study of EBV T-cell therapy then PD-1 blockade in nasopharyngeal carcinoma (TCRdb year 2021). Antigens of these TCRs are unknown. The method was the immunoSEQ multiplex PCR assay. Held by TCRdb, this immuneACCESS table contains in-frame sequences only and omits some clones. Under half of the omission traces to an unresolved V gene where checked; the cause of the rest is unknown. The sample includes about 23,000 clones, with 84% observed a single time. The leading ten clones occupy over 25% of the sample. The treatment or condition label on this specimen signifies: AdE1-LMPpoly-expanded autologous EBV-specific T-cell therapy followed by anti-PD-1 nivolumab. The sequencing used CD8+ T cells from blood, collected at approximately day 62 from a patient whose treatment included autologous EBV-specific T cells and nivolumab. These receptors all stem from a man aged 40-49 years with nasopharyngeal carcinoma.

This chain joins TRBV27 and TRBJ2-2; unclear D gene. The germline CDR1 and CDR2 sequences are MNHEY and SMNVEV (reference sequence). Trimming removed 5 bases at V and 3 bases at J, with 4 bases between. The CDR3 spans 12 residues. In DNA form, the CDR3 reads TGTGCCAGCAGTCCTCACACCGGGGAGCTGTTTTTT. This encodes CASSPHTGELFF.

This chain links TRBV5-4 with TRBJ2-7, with TRBD1 matching 9 bases. Germline CDR1 is SGHNT and CDR2 is YYREEE (reference sequence). The CDR3 extends over 15 amino acids. Trimming took 5 bases from V and 1 from J; bases not matched to a gene: 7. The CDR3 region is CASSLGDRDSYEQYF. Written as DNA, the CDR3 is TGTGCCAGCAGTTTAGGGGACAGGGATTCCTACGAGCAGTACTTC.

The chain combines TRBV4-1 with TRBJ2-2; D perhaps matches TRBD1 (5 bases). V dropped 2 bases and J dropped 2 bases, with 9 bases sitting between them. CDR3 size: 15 residues. Germline V gene sequence: CDR1 MGHRA, CDR2 YSYEKL. The CDR3 loop reads CASSQTWTNTGELFF. The CDR3 DNA follows: TGCGCCAGCAGCCAAACCTGGACAAACACCGGGGAGCTGTTTTTT.

CDR3 in amino acids: CASTSGYGYGYTF. The CDR3 DNA sequence: TGTGCCAGCACCTCCGGCTACGGCTATGGCTACACCTTC. The chain joins TRBV12-3 or TRBV12-4 to TRBJ1-2; no reliable D call. The CDR3 has 13 amino acids. V lost 7 bases and J lost 4, with 13 bases in between.

The chain uses TRBV12-3 or TRBV12-4 and TRBJ2-5; no clear D. This CDR3 comprises 13 residues. Trimming pared 2 bases from V and 5 bases from J, leaving 9 bases between. CDR3 sequence reads: CASSLLGPETQYF. CDR3 in DNA: TGTGCCAGCAGTTTATTGGGTCCGGAGACCCAGTACTTC.

V is TRBV27 and J is TRBJ2-7; 7 bases line up with TRBD1. The germline gives CDR1 MNHEY, CDR2 SMNVEV (reference sequence). J lost 2 bases, V lost 0 bases, and 10 bases had no gene match. CDR3 length: 17 residues. This CDR3 reads CASSLSIRGPFTYEQYF. The CDR3, as DNA: TGTGCCAGCAGTTTATCGATAAGGGGGCCCTTTACCTACGAGCAGTACTTC.

The J gene is TRBJ2-1, the V gene TRBV5-1; 12 bases fit TRBD2. This CDR3 region has 15 residues. The V gene end was trimmed by 2 bases and the J gene end by 10 bases; junction bases not matched to a gene: 7. Germline CDR1 SGHRS, CDR2 YFSETQ. CDR3 bases: TGCGCCAGCAGCTTTAGAGCTAGCGGGGGGGAAGAGCAGTTCTTC. This codes for CASSFRASGGEEQFF.

V is TRBV2 and J is TRBJ2-7, with a weak D call TRBD1 (6 bases). CDR3 length: 17 residues. The germline V gene has CDR1 SNHLY and CDR2 FYNNEI. V was trimmed by 4 bases and J by 0 bases, leaving 19 bases between them. The CDR3 here is CASSGERRGLSSYEQYF. The CDR3 DNA reads as TGTGCCAGCAGTGGGGAACGCAGGGGCCTTTCCTCCTACGAGCAGTACTTC.

The V call is TRBV2, the J call TRBJ2-3; unclear D gene. The CDR3 runs to 15 residues. Germline CDR1 and CDR2: SNHLY and FYNNEI. V was trimmed by 7 bases and J by 3 bases, leaving 17 bases between them. In nucleotides, the CDR3 is TGTGCCAGCATCGTAGGGCTCCGGCGGACAGATACGCAGTATTTT. Residues: CASIVGLRRTDTQYF.

This clone was counted a few times. The chain joins TRBV6-1 to TRBJ2-5; the D is unclear. The V and J ends lost 1 base and 2 bases respectively, with 11 bases between them. The CDR3 has 15 residues. The germline V gene encodes CDR1 MNHNS and CDR2 SASEGT. The CDR3 DNA sequence: TGTGCCAGCAGTGAAGGATTGGGCCAGCAAGAGACCCAGTACTTC. It is translated as CASSEGLGQQETQYF.

The V call is TRBV5-1, the J call TRBJ2-7; D is unclear. With 2 bases removed from V and 6 bases from J, the gap between germline ends came to 15 bases. The CDR3 runs 14 residues. Per germline, CDR1 SGHRS and CDR2 YFSETQ. For the CDR3, the DNA is TGCGCCAGCAGCTTCCGCTCGCATGCGTTCGAGCAGTACTTC. This sequence encodes CASSFRSHAFEQYF.

The V and J genes are TRBV18 and TRBJ1-2, with D perhaps TRBD1 (5 bases). The CDR3 extends over 12 amino acids. The germline gives CDR1 KGHSH, CDR2 LQKENI. Trimming shortened V by 3 bases and J by 3 bases, and 5 bases separated the two germline ends. CDR3 loop: CASSPGHYGYTF. CDR3 DNA: TGTGCCAGCTCACCGGGACACTATGGCTACACCTTC.

V is TRBV18 and J is TRBJ2-3; D is perhaps TRBD2 (5 bases). The CDR3 is 13 amino acids. Trimming took off 3 bases at V and 1 base at J, with 5 bases between the two ends. The germline V gene has CDR1 KGHSH and CDR2 LQKENI. Written as DNA, the CDR3 is TGTGCCAGCTCACCCGGGGGCACAGATACGCAGTATTTT. Translation: CASSPGGTDTQYF.

The chain uses TRBV27 and TRBJ1-4, with D possibly matching TRBD1 (5 bases). The CDR3 is 15 amino acids. Trimming left V 5 bases short and J 0 bases short, with 10 bases between. The germline V gene has CDR1 MNHEY and CDR2 SMNVEV (reference sequence). The CDR3 reads CASSRDPPTNEKLFF. For the CDR3, the DNA is TGTGCCAGCAGTAGGGACCCTCCAACTAATGAAAAACTGTTTTTT.

Here the CDR3 DNA reads TGTGCCAGCAGTTTTGGGGACAACACCTACGAGCAGTACTTC. Encoded protein: CASSFGDNTYEQYF. The rearrangement joins TRBV27 to TRBJ2-7; D possibly corresponds to TRBD1 (6 bases). The germline V and J ends were trimmed by 3 bases and 2 bases, with 11 bases remaining between them. The CDR3 is 14 amino acids. Per the germline V gene, CDR1 is MNHEY and CDR2 is SMNVEV (reference sequence).